This record covers a single TCR beta chain. The antigen is not known. The sample comes from a study of cytomegalovirus exposure and HLA in healthy donors. For the study at large: When 350 to 500 donors were genotyped, approximately 81% of them were found to fall in the Caucasian-associated ancestry cluster.

PCR amplification relied on 60 Vbeta primers (plus 13 Jbeta primers). Profiled with immunoSEQ multiplex PCR; TCRdb holds only in-frame clones, not every one. The sample lists 100,000 to 150,000 clones; around 80% were seen once. The CDR3 sequence is 12 residues long. V dropped 4 bases and J dropped 3 bases, with 8 bases sitting between them. Germline lookup yields CDR1 SGHRS and CDR2 YFSETQ. Study outcomes and limitations: In presence/absence analyses, roughly uniform sequencing depth across donors was assumed. A reported reduction in N-insertions relative to the roughly 710-donor mean was seen in an Asian-associated ancestry cluster in a later analysis. Analysis performed later found roughly 17,000 TCR beta sequences associated with HLA alleles at 0.05 false discovery rate.

The sequencing input was PBMCs. This TCR was sampled from a man aged 50 to 60 in good health and CMV-seronegative. V usage is TRBV5-1 and J usage is TRBJ2-7; perhaps TRBD1 as D (5 bases). Here the CDR3 reads CASSRDSYEQYF. The CDR3 DNA sequence: TGCGCCAGCAGCCGCGACAGCTACGAGCAGTACTTC.